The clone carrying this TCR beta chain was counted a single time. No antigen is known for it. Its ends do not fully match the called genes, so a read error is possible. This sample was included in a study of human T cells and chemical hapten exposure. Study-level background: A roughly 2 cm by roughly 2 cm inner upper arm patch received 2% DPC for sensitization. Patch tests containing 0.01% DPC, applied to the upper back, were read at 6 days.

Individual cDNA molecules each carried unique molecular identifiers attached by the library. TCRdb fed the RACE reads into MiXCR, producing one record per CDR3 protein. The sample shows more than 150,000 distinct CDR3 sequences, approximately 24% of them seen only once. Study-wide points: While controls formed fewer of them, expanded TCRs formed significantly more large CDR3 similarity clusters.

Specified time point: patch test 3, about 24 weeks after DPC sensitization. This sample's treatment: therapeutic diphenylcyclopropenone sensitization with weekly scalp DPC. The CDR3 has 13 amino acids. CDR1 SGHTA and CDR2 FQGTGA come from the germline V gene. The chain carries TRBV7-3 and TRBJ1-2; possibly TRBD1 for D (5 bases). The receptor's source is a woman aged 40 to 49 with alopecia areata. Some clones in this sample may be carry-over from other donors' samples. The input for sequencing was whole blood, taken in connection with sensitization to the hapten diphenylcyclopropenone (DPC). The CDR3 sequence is CASSSGDNYSYTF. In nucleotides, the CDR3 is TGTGCCAGCAGCTCGGGGGATAACTATAGCTACACCTTC.